A selection of T cell receptor beta chains follows, all from one sample in a study of blood T cells in healthy people across ages. TCRdb re-called the 5' RACE reads with MiXCR, one entry per CDR3 protein. The sample lists more than 1 million distinct CDR3 sequences, under 55% seen once, with approximately 19% in the top ten. The sequenced material came from blood. The origin of the receptors is a woman aged 55-69 years in good health. Each CDR3 is given with its conserved first and last residue. D genes are given only for firm matches. Size values are once, few and many counts, or a class for expanded clones, and some rows have none.

V	J	D	size	CDR3	DNA
TRBV6-5	TRBJ2-1	NA	few	CASSYRGGEQFF	TGTGCCAGCAGTTACCGAGGTGGTGAGCAGTTCTTC
TRBV6-6	TRBJ2-7	TRBD2	NA	CASSSTGGNSYEQYF	TGTGCCAGCAGCTCTACGGGGGGGAATTCCTACGAGCAGTACTTC
TRBV7-2	TRBJ2-7	NA	NA	CASSLVCDTNYEQYF	TGTGCCAGCAGCTTAGTCTGTGACACTAACTACGAGCAGTACTTC
TRBV27	TRBJ1-2	NA	NA	CAIMEGMGYGYTF	TGTGCCATCATGGAGGGGATGGGGTATGGCTACACCTTC
TRBV6-5	TRBJ2-1	NA	NA	CASTTLSNEQFF	TGTGCCAGCACCACCCTCTCCAATGAGCAGTTCTTC
TRBV3-1	TRBJ2-1	TRBD2	NA	CASSQRSAGGEQFF	TGTGCCAGCAGCCAACGATCTGCGGGAGGCGAGCAGTTCTTC
TRBV12-5	TRBJ2-1	TRBD2	NA	CASGLTPPSGSSYNEQFF	TGTGCTAGTGGTTTGACCCCTCCCAGCGGGAGCTCCTACAATGAGCAGTTCTTC
TRBV28	TRBJ1-2	TRBD1	NA	CASSLPGQEFYGYTF	TGTGCCAGCAGTTTGCCGGGACAGGAGTTCTATGGCTACACCTTC
TRBV27	TRBJ2-5	TRBD2	NA	CAGSLGGRLETQYF	TGTGCCGGCAGTTTGGGCGGGAGGCTGGAGACCCAGTACTTC
TRBV6-1	TRBJ2-1	NA	NA	CASQTRLAEPYNEQFF	TGTGCCAGCCAGACGAGATTAGCGGAACCCTACAATGAGCAGTTCTTC
TRBV12-3/TRBV12-4	TRBJ2-4	NA	NA	CASSPLRKNKNSQYF	TGTGCCAGCAGTCCATTACGGAAGAACAAAAACAGTCAGTACTTC
TRBV6-1	TRBJ2-7	TRBD2	few	CASSQQPGLNSEQYF	TGTGCCAGCAGTCAGCAGCCGGGACTAAACTCCGAGCAGTACTTC
TRBV11-2	TRBJ2-5	TRBD2	NA	CASSSWTSQETQYF	TGTGCCAGCAGCTCCTGGACTAGTCAAGAGACCCAGTACTTC
TRBV12-3/TRBV12-4	TRBJ2-7	NA	few	CASREGGASSYEQYF	TGTGCCAGCAGAGAGGGGGGGGCCTCTTCCTACGAGCAGTACTTC
TRBV7-2	TRBJ1-2	TRBD1	NA	CASSSRQGTYGYTF	TGTGCCAGCAGCTCAAGACAGGGAACCTATGGCTACACCTTC
TRBV28	TRBJ1-6	NA	few	CASNSGGASYNSPLHF	TGTGCCAGCAACTCGGGCGGGGCGTCCTATAATTCACCCCTCCACTTT
TRBV20-1	TRBJ2-3	TRBD2	NA	CSARSTSGYTDTQYF	TGCAGTGCTAGATCTACTAGCGGCTACACAGATACGCAGTATTTT
TRBV10-3	TRBJ2-3	TRBD1	NA	CAIRSDRAADTQYF	TGTGCCATCCGATCGGACAGGGCCGCAGATACGCAGTATTTT
TRBV7-6	TRBJ2-1	NA	NA	CASSSLADVYNEQFF	TGTGCCAGCAGTAGTCTGGCGGACGTCTACAATGAGCAGTTCTTC